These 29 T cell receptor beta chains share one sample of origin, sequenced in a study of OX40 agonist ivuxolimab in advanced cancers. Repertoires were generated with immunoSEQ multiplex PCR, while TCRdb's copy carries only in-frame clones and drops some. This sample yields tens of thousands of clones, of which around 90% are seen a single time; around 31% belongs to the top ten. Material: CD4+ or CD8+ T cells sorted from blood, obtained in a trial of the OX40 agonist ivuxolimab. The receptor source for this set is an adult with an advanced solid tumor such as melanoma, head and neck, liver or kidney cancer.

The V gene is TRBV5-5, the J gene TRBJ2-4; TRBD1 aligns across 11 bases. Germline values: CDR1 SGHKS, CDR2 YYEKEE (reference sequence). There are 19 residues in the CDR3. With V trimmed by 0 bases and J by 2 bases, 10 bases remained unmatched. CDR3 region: CASSLVGQGARETKNIQYF. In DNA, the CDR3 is TGTGCCAGCAGCTTGGTCGGACAGGGGGCGCGTGAGACCAAAAACATTCAGTACTTC.

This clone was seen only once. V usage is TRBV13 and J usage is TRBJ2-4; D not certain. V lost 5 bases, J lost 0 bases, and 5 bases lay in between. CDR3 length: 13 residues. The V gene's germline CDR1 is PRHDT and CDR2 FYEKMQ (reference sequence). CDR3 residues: CASSLIAKNIQYF. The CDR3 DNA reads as TGTGCCAGCAGCCTCATAGCCAAAAACATTCAGTACTTC.

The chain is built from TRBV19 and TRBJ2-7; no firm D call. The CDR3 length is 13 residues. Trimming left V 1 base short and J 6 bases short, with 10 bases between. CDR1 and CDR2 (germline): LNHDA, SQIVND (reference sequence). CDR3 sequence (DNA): TGTGCCAGTAGTATAGCGAAATCGGGCGAGCAGTACTTC. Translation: CASSIAKSGEQYF.

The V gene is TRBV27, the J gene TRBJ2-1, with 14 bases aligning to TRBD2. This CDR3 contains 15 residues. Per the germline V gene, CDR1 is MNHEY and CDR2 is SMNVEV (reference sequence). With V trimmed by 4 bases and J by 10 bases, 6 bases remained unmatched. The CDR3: CASSYSGLAGEEQFF. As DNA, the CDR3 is TGTGCCAGCAGTTATTCGGGACTAGCGGGAGAAGAGCAGTTCTTC.

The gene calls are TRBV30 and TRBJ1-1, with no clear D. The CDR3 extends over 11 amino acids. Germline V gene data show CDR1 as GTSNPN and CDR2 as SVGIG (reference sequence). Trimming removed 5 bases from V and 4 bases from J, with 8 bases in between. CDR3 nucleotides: TGTGCCTGGGGTATAGGCACTGAAGCTTTCTTT. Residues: CAWGIGTEAFF.

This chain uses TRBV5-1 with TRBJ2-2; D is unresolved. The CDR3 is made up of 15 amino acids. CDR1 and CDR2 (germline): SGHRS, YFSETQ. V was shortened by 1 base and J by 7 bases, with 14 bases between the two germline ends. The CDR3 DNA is TGCGCCAGCAGCTTGAGGAGCTTCACGGGCGGGGAGCTGTTTTTT. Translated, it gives CASSLRSFTGGELFF. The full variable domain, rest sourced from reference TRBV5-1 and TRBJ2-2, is KAGVTQTPRYLIKTRGQQVTLSCSPISGHRSVSWYQQTPGQGLQFLFEYFSETQRNKGNFPGRFSGRQFSNSRSEMNVSTLELGDSALYLCASSLRSFTGGELFFGEGSRLTVL.

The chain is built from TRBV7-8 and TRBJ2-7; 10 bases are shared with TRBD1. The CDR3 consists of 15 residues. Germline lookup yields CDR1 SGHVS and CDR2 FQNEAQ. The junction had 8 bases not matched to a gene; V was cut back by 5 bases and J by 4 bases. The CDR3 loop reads CASSPPRTGGYEQYF. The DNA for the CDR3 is TGTGCCAGCAGCCCCCCCCGGACAGGGGGGTACGAGCAGTACTTC.

CDR3 nucleotides: TGTGCCAGCGAATCGGACACATCCAATCAGCCCCAGCATTTT. Residues: CASESDTSNQPQHF. This sequence joins TRBV19 and TRBJ1-5; tentatively, D is TRBD1 (5 bases). V lost 9 bases and J 3 bases, leaving 15 bases between the germline ends. Germline values: CDR1 LNHDA, CDR2 SQIVND (reference sequence). The CDR3 is 14 amino acids. Variable domain in full (rest from reference TRBV19 and TRBJ1-5): DGGITQSPKYLFRKEGQNVTLSCEQNLNHDAMYWYRQDPGQGLRLIYYSQIVNDFQKGDIAEGYSVSREKKESFPLTVTSAQKNPTAFYLCASESDTSNQPQHFGDGTRLSIL.

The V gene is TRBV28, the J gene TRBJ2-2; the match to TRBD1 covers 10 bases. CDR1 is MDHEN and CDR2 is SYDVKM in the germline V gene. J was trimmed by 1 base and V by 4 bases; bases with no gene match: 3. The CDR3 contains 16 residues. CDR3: CASSYRDRGNTGELFF. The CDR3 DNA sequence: TGTGCCAGCAGTTACCGGGACAGGGGGAACACCGGGGAGCTGTTTTTT. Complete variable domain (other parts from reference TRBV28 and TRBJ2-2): DVKVTQSSRYLVKRTGEKVFLECVQDMDHENMFWYRQDPGLGLRLIYFSYDVKMKEKGDIPEGYSVSREKKERFSLILESASTNQTSMYLCASSYRDRGNTGELFFGEGSRLTVL.

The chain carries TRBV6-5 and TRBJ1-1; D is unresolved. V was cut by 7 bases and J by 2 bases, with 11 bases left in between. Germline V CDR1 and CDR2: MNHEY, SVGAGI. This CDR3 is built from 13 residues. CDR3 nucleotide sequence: TGTGCCAGCACACACGGGAAAAACACTGAAGCTTTCTTT. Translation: CASTHGKNTEAFF.

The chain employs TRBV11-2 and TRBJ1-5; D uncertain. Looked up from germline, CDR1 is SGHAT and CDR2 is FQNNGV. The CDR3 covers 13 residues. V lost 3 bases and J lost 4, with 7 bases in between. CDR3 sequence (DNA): TGTGCCAGCAGCTTTAAGGCGAATCAGCCCCAGCATTTT. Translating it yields CASSFKANQPQHF.

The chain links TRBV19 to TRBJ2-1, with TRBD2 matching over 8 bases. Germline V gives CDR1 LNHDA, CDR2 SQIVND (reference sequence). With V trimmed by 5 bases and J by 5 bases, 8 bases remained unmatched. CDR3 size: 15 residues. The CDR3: CASSFWREVNNEQFF. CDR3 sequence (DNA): TGTGCCAGTAGTTTCTGGCGGGAGGTTAACAATGAGCAGTTCTTC. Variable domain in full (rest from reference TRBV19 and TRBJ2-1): DGGITQSPKYLFRKEGQNVTLSCEQNLNHDAMYWYRQDPGQGLRLIYYSQIVNDFQKGDIAEGYSVSREKKESFPLTVTSAQKNPTAFYLCASSFWREVNNEQFFGPGTRLTVL.

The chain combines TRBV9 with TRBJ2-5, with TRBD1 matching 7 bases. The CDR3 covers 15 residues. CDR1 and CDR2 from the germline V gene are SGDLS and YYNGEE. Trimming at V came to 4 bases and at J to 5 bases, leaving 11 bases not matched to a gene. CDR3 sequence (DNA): TGTGCCAGCAGCCTAAGGGACAGCGGCGGGGAGACCCAGTACTTC. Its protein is CASSLRDSGGETQYF. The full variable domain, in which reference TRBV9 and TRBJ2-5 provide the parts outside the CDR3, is DSGVTQTPKHLITATGQRVTLRCSPRSGDLSVYWYQQSLDQGLQFLIQYYNGEERAKGNILERFSAQQFPDLHSELNLSSLELGDSALYFCASSLRDSGGETQYFGPGTRLLVL.

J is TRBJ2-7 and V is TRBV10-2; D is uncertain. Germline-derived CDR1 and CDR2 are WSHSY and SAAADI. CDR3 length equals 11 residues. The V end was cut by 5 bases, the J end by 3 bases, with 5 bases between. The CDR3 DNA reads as TGCGCCAGCAGTTCTAGCTACGAGCAGTACTTC. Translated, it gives CASSSSYEQYF.

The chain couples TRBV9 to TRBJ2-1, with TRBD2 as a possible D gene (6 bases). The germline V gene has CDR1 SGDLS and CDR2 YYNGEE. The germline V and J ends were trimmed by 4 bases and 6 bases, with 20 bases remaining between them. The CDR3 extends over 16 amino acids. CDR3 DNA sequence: TGTGCCAGCAGCAACAATAGGTTAGCGGCTACCAATGAGCAGTTCTTC. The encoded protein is CASSNNRLAATNEQFF.

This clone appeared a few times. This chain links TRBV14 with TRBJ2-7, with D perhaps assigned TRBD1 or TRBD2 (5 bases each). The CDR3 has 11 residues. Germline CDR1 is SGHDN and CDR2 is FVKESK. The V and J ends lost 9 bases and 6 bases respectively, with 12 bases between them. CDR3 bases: TGTGCCAGTGGCTGGGGGTTCGAGCAGTACTTC. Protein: CASGWGFEQYF.

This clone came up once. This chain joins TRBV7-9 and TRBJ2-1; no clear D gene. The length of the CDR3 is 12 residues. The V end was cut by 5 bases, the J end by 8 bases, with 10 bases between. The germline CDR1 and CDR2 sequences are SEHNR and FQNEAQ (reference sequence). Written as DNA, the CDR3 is TGTGCCAGCAGCCCCGGTGGGGATGAGCAGTTCTTC. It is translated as CASSPGGDEQFF.

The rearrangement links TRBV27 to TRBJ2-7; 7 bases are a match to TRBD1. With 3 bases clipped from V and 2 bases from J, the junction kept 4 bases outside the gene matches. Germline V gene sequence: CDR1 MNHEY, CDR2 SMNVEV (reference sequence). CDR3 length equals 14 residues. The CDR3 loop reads CASSFRDRPYEQYF. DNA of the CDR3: TGTGCCAGCAGTTTTAGGGACAGACCCTACGAGCAGTACTTC.

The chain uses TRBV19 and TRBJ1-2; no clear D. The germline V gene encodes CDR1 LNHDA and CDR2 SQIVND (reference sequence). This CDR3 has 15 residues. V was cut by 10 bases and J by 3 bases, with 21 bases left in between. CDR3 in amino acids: CATSPRASPDYGYTF. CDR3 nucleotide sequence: TGTGCCACCAGTCCGAGGGCGTCCCCTGACTATGGCTACACCTTC.

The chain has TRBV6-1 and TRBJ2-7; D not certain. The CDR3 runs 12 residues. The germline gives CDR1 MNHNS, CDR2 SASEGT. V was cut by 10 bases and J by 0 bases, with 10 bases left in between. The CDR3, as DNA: TGTGCCACCTCGGTGGGCTCCTACGAGCAGTACTTC. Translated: CATSVGSYEQYF.

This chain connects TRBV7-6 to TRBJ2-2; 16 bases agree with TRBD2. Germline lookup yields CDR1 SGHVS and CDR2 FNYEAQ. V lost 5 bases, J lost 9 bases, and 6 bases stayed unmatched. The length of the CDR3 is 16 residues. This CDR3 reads CASSKGTSGRARELFF. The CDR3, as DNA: TGTGCCAGCAGCAAAGGGACTAGCGGGAGGGCCCGGGAGCTGTTTTTT.

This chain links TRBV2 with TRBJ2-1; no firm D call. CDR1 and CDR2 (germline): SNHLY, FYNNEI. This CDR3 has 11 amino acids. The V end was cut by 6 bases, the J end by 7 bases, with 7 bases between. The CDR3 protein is CASSEWNEQFF. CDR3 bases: TGTGCCAGCAGCGAATGGAATGAGCAGTTCTTC.

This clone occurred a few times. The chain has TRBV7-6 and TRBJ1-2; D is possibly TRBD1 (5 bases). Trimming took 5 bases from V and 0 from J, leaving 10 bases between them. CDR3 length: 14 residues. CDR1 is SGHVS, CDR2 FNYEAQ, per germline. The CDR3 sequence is CASSRGTSNYGYTF. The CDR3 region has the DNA TGTGCCAGCAGCCGTGGGACGTCTAACTATGGCTACACCTTC.

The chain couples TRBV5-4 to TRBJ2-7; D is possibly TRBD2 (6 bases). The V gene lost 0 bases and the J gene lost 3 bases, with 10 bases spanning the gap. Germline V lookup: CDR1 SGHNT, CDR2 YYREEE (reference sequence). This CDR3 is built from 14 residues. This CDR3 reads CASSLGAGSYEQYF. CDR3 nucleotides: TGTGCCAGCAGCTTGGGGGCGGGAAGCTACGAGCAGTACTTC.

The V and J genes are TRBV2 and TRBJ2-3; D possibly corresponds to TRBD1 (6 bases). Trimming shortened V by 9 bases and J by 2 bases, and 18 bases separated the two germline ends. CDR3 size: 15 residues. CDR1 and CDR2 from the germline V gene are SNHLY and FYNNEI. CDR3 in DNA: TGTGCCAGACATAGACAGGCGGATTACACAGATACGCAGTATTTT. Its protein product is CARHRQADYTDTQYF.

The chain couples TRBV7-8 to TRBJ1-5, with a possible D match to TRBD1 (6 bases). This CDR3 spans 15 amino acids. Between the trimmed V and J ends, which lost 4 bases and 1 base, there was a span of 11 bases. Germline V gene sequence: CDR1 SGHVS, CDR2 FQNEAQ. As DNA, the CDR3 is TGTGCCAGCAGCTCAACCGGGACAAGCAATCAGCCCCAGCATTTT. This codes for CASSSTGTSNQPQHF.

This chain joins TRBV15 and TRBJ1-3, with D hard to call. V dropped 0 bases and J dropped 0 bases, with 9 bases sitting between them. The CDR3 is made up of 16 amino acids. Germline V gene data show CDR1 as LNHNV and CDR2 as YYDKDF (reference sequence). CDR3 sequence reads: CATSRDQNRSGNTIYF. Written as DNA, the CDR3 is TGTGCCACCAGCAGAGATCAAAACCGCTCTGGAAACACCATATATTTT.

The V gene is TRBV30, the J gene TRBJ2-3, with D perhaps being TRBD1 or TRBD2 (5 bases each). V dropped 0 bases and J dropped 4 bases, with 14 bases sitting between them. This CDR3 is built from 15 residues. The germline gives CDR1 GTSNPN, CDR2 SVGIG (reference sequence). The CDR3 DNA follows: TGTGCCTGGAGTGTAATTGGGGGACCATCAGATACGCAGTATTTT. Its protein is CAWSVIGGPSDTQYF.

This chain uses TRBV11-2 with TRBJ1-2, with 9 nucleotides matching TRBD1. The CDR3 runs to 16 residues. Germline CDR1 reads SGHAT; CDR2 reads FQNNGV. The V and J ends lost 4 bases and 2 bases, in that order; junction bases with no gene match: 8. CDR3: CASSSRDRDGNYGYTF. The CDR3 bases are TGTGCCAGCAGCTCCCGGGACAGGGATGGGAACTATGGCTACACCTTC.